What follows are 5 T cell receptor beta chains derived from one specimen sequenced in a study of T cell clusters in autoimmune cytopenias. TRB rearrangements were amplified by touch-down multiplex PCR with mixed TRB-A/B primers. TCRdb reprocessed the multiplex PCR reads and stores each CDR3 protein as one record, lacking DNA. The sample is made up of about 15,000 distinct CDR3 sequences, and the top ten hold about 3.7% of it. Approximately 40,000 genome equivalents of blood DNA were amplified for TRB. These data were also filed under a second study, of T cell repertoires in aging, cancer and after chemotherapy.

Sequencing was done on a sample of peripheral blood. The receptors were sampled from a human donor in good health.

The V and J genes are TRBV18 and TRBJ1-4. Germline V gene sequence: CDR1 KGHSH, CDR2 LQKENI. This CDR3 spans 14 amino acids. CDR3 sequence: CASSPIGSNEKLFF.

The V and J genes are TRBV6-5 and TRBJ2-7; TCRdb outputs TRBD1, but without DNA this stays unchecked. Per the germline V gene, CDR1 is MNHEY and CDR2 is SVGAGI. The CDR3 is made up of 13 amino acids. CDR3 region: CASRCRECYEQYF.

The CDR3 here is CASRRREGIDEQFF. The chain uses TRBV6-2 or TRBV6-3 and TRBJ2-1; TCRdb proposes TRBD2, but this gene call is untestable without DNA. The CDR3 is made up of 14 amino acids. Looked up from germline, CDR1 is MNHEY and CDR2 is SVGEGT.

The gene calls are TRBV5-1 and TRBJ2-1; there is no DNA to check the TCRdb D call of TRBD1. This CDR3 is 14 amino acids long. The germline V gene has CDR1 SGHRS and CDR2 YFSETQ. CDR3 residues: CASSFTRTGNEQFF.

The gene calls are TRBV15 and TRBJ2-1. The CDR3 totals 17 residues. CDR1 and CDR2 (germline): LNHNV, YYDKDF (reference sequence). CDR3 protein: CATSRDSDFWRYNEQFF.